This TCR beta chain was sequenced for a study of CD8 T cells in Susac syndrome. RNA was extracted with the RNeasy kit, and a quantity of roughly 0.5 to 1 ug was reverse transcribed using random hexamers. MiXCR, applied by TCRdb to the immunoSEQ multiplex PCR reads, yields one record per CDR3 protein. In the table there are about 130,000 distinct CDR3 sequences, about 94% of which are singletons. This clonotype was recorded only once. Material: CD8+ T cells from PBMCs. The sequence came from a human donor with Susac syndrome.

The CDR3 loop is CASGTPRGDEQFF. CDR3 bases: TGTGCCAGCGGGACCCCCAGGGGGGATGAGCAGTTCTTC. This chain links TRBV6-2 or TRBV6-3 with TRBJ2-1, with D perhaps TRBD1 (7 bases). V lost 8 bases to trimming and J lost 8 bases, with 16 bases between them. Germline CDR1 is MNHEY and CDR2 is SVGEGT. The CDR3 is made up of 13 amino acids.